This T cell receptor beta chain originates from a study of spatial heterogeneity in lung cancer. This clonotype was observed many times. This CDR3 spans 15 amino acids. V lost 3 bases to trimming and J lost 1 base; unmatched junction nucleotides: 5. Germline CDR1 and CDR2: KGHSH and LQKENI. Time point defined: sample taken at primary tumor resection. The sequenced material consisted of unsorted whole RNA from tumor, nontumor lung or frozen PBMC. TCRdb reprocessed the 5' RACE reads with MiXCR, giving one entry per CDR3 protein. The repertoire holds roughly 13,000 distinct CDR3 sequences, around 9.1% seen once, with about 29% in the top ten.

The sample consisted of PBMCs, taken at surgery. This receptor was taken from a male donor with early-stage non-small cell lung cancer. The chain employs TRBV18 and TRBJ1-1; 7 bases are a match to TRBD1. The DNA for the CDR3 is TGTGCCAGCTCACCGACGGGACAGTCGAACACTGAAGCTTTCTTT. Its translation: CASSPTGQSNTEAFF.